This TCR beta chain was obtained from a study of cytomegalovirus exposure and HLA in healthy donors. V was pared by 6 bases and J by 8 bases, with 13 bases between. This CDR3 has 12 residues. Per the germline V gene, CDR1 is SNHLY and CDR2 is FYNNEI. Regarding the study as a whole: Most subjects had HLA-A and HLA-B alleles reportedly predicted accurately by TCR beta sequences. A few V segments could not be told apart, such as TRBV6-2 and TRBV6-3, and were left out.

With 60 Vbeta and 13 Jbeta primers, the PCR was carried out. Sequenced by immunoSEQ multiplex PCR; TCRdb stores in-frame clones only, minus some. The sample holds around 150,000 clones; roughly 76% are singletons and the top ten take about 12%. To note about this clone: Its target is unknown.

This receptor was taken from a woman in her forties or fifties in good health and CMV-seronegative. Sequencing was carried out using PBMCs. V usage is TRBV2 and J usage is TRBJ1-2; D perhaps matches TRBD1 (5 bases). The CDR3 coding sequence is TGTGCCAGCAGGCGGGGCCCAGAAGGCTACACCTTC. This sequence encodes CASRRGPEGYTF.